Each of the 14 T cell receptor beta chains below was sequenced from the same sample in a study of Ad26.COV2.S vaccination and SARS-CoV-2 variants. The treatment was: roughly 18 received Ad26.COV2.S at low or high dose, single or two shots; roughly five received placebo; per-sample allocation not given. Each sample was drawn 63 days after the first injection (of vaccine or placebo). This table comes from immunoSEQ multiplex PCR, and its TCRdb copy is limited to in-frame clones, with some not included. The sample yields about 400,000 clones, about 91% seen once. Material: peripheral blood, obtained in a trial of Ad26.COV2.S vaccine versus placebo. These receptor sequences come from a person aged 18-60 years who received the Ad26.COV2.S COVID-19 vaccine or a placebo.

V gene TRBV29-1 combines with J gene TRBJ2-1, with D possibly matching TRBD2 (6 bases). The germline V gene encodes CDR1 SQVTM and CDR2 ANQGSEA. V was shortened by 7 bases and J by 7 bases, with 23 bases between the two germline ends. CDR3 size: 15 residues. Here the CDR3 reads CSANTPPGRRNEQFF. DNA of the CDR3: TGCAGCGCCAATACCCCCCCCGGGAGACGAAATGAGCAGTTCTTC.

This sequence joins TRBV9 and TRBJ2-4; D not resolved. Trimming took off 3 bases at V and 8 bases at J, with 12 bases between the two ends. Germline V gene data show CDR1 as SGDLS and CDR2 as YYNGEE. The CDR3 is 13 amino acids. CDR3: CASSASPGDIQYF. In nucleotides, the CDR3 is TGTGCCAGCAGCGCCTCCCCCGGTGACATTCAGTACTTC.

This clone turned up a few times. The CDR3 DNA follows: TGTGCCAGCAGTCCTCAGGGTTCCACTGAAGCTTTCTTT. This gives the protein CASSPQGSTEAFF. This chain connects TRBV6-5 to TRBJ1-1; D is possibly TRBD1 (5 bases). Trimming left V 5 bases short and J 4 bases short, with 11 bases between. CDR1 is MNHEY, CDR2 SVGAGI, per germline. CDR3 length equals 13 residues.

The chain couples TRBV6-4 to TRBJ2-7; D gene unclear. Germline CDR1 MRHNA, CDR2 SNTAGT. This CDR3 comprises 15 residues. Trimming pared 3 bases from V and 5 bases from J, leaving 17 bases between. The DNA for the CDR3 is TGTGCCAGCAGTGAACTGGGATATCCCCCCCACGAGCAGTACTTC. Residues: CASSELGYPPHEQYF.

The chain combines TRBV14 with TRBJ2-1; either TRBD1 or TRBD2 may supply D (5 bases each). The CDR3 has 13 residues. CDR1 is SGHDN and CDR2 is FVKESK in the germline V gene. Trimming took 0 bases from V and 9 from J, leaving 9 bases between them. This CDR3 is CASSQDLGAEQFF. The CDR3 nucleotides read TGTGCCAGCAGCCAAGATCTCGGGGCTGAGCAGTTCTTC.

The chain couples TRBV18 to TRBJ1-2; no clear D. Trimming removed 3 bases from V and 10 bases from J, with 18 bases in between. This CDR3 has 14 amino acids. CDR1 and CDR2 (germline): KGHSH, LQKENI. The CDR3 protein is CASSPPKSTQDYTF. CDR3 coding DNA: TGTGCCAGCTCACCGCCTAAAAGTACCCAGGACTACACCTTC.

J is TRBJ2-1 and V is TRBV15; D uncertain. V shed 0 bases and J shed 0 bases, with 9 bases lying between them. Germline lookup yields CDR1 LNHNV and CDR2 YYDKDF (reference sequence). The CDR3 has 16 residues. The CDR3 nucleotides are TGTGCCACCAGCAGAGAAAGGACGGACTCCTACAATGAGCAGTTCTTC. This translates into CATSRERTDSYNEQFF.

The V and J genes are TRBV2 and TRBJ2-5; 7 bases match TRBD1. With 8 bases clipped from V and 0 bases from J, the junction kept 6 bases outside the gene matches. The CDR3 contains 14 residues. The germline gives CDR1 SNHLY, CDR2 FYNNEI. CDR3: CASGRDRNQETQYF. As DNA, the CDR3 is TGTGCCAGCGGCCGGGACAGAAACCAAGAGACCCAGTACTTC.

The chain uses TRBV24-1 and TRBJ2-5; TRBD1 aligns across 9 bases. The ends lost 9 bases at V and 5 bases at J; junction bases unmatched: 12. This CDR3 has 15 amino acids. Germline V gives CDR1 KGHDR, CDR2 SFDVKD. The CDR3 sequence: CATQGQGSFSETQYF. The CDR3 DNA follows: TGTGCCACCCAGGGACAGGGTTCGTTTTCTGAGACCCAGTACTTC.

The chain recombines TRBV10-2 with TRBJ2-1; D possibly corresponds to TRBD2 (5 bases). The germline V and J ends were trimmed by 2 bases and 0 bases, with 8 bases remaining between them. Germline V gives CDR1 WSHSY, CDR2 SAAADI. The CDR3 has 15 residues. In nucleotides, the CDR3 is TGCGCCAGCAGTGAGCGGGGAAGCTCCTACAATGAGCAGTTCTTC. This translates into CASSERGSSYNEQFF.

This chain joins TRBV9 and TRBJ2-3; a weak D match, TRBD2 (6 bases). CDR1 is SGDLS, CDR2 YYNGEE, per germline. The CDR3 sequence is 15 residues long. With 4 bases removed from V and 5 bases from J, the gap between germline ends came to 17 bases. The CDR3 loop reads CASSPPDVEGDTQYF. CDR3 DNA sequence: TGTGCCAGCAGCCCCCCGGATGTGGAGGGAGATACGCAGTATTTT.

The rearrangement uses TRBV5-1 and TRBJ1-6; D is unresolved. Germline assignment: CDR1 SGHRS and CDR2 YFSETQ. V lost 4 bases to trimming and J lost 7 bases, with 18 bases between them. The length of the CDR3 is 16 residues. This CDR3 is CASSPGELIQNSPLHF. The CDR3 DNA sequence: TGCGCCAGCAGCCCCGGCGAACTCATACAGAATTCACCCCTCCACTTT. The variable domain in full, with the rest retrieved from reference TRBV5-1 and TRBJ1-6, is KAGVTQTPRYLIKTRGQQVTLSCSPISGHRSVSWYQQTPGQGLQFLFEYFSETQRNKGNFPGRFSGRQFSNSRSEMNVSTLELGDSALYLCASSPGELIQNSPLHFGNGTRLTVT.

The chain couples TRBV28 to TRBJ2-1, with D perhaps matching TRBD2 (6 bases). This CDR3 has 14 residues. Trimming removed 6 bases at V and 3 bases at J, with 12 bases between. Germline V CDR1 and CDR2: MDHEN, SYDVKM. CDR3 region: CASRGLSLYNEQFF. The CDR3 DNA follows: TGTGCCAGCAGGGGACTGAGCCTCTACAATGAGCAGTTCTTC.

The gene calls are TRBV28 and TRBJ2-7; TRBD2 matches at 7 bases. V dropped 6 bases and J dropped 4; count of bases not matched to a gene: 6. The germline V gene encodes CDR1 MDHEN and CDR2 SYDVKM. CDR3 size: 13 residues. CDR3 nucleotide sequence: TGTGCCAGCAGCATCAGCGGGACTTACGAGCAGTACTTC. Translating gives CASSISGTYEQYF. Combining the CDR3 with reference TRBV28 and TRBJ2-7 gives the whole variable domain DVKVTQSSRYLVKRTGEKVFLECVQDMDHENMFWYRQDPGLGLRLIYFSYDVKMKEKGDIPEGYSVSREKKERFSLILESASTNQTSMYLCASSISGTYEQYFGPGTRLTVT.